This passage covers 22 T cell receptor beta chains from one sample sequenced in a study of CD8 T cells in Susac syndrome (dated by TCRdb to the late 2010s). Receptors were amplified or captured by the immunoSEQ multiplex PCR assay. RNA was extracted using the RNeasy kit, and roughly 0.5 to 1 microgram was reverse transcribed with random hexamers. TCRdb's own reprocessing of the public reads used fastp at Q25 and MiXCR and kept productive beta chains. Records with the same CDR3 protein are collapsed into one entry carrying the most frequent genes and DNA. The sample table holds 240,000 or so distinct CDR3 sequences, of which less than 96% were seen once. The ten largest clonotypes hold about 0.1% of the sample. Sequencing input: CD4+ T cells from PBMCs. The receptors originated from a human donor with Susac syndrome.

V usage is TRBV5-1 and J usage is TRBJ2-3; D remains unclear. The CDR3 contains 15 residues. V was pared by 0 bases and J by 5 bases, with 13 bases between. Germline V lookup: CDR1 SGHRS, CDR2 YFSETQ. The CDR3 DNA sequence: TGCGCCAGCAGCTTGGAGCATCCCGTACGAGATACGCAGTATTTT. Protein product: CASSLEHPVRDTQYF.

The V call is TRBV5-1, the J call TRBJ2-7; 8 positions match TRBD1. This CDR3 spans 13 amino acids. The germline gives CDR1 SGHRS, CDR2 YFSETQ. The V and J ends lost 4 bases and 6 bases, in that order; junction bases with no gene match: 6. The CDR3 reads CASSLNGQGEQYF. The DNA for the CDR3 is TGCGCCAGCAGCCTAAACGGACAGGGCGAGCAGTACTTC.

The V and J genes are TRBV9 and TRBJ2-2, with a weak D call TRBD1 (6 bases). CDR3 length: 16 residues. The germline V gene encodes CDR1 SGDLS and CDR2 YYNGEE. Trimming removed 0 bases at V and 4 bases at J, with 13 bases between. CDR3 loop: CASSVVAGASTGELFF. The CDR3 region has the DNA TGTGCCAGCAGCGTAGTGGCAGGGGCGTCCACCGGGGAGCTGTTTTTT.

This clonotype was seen once. This sequence joins TRBV5-1 and TRBJ2-4; tentatively, D is TRBD1 (5 bases). Trimming cost V 4 bases and J 0 bases, with 14 bases left between them. CDR3 size: 16 residues. Looked up from germline, CDR1 is SGHRS and CDR2 is YFSETQ. Written as DNA, the CDR3 is TGCGCCAGCAGCCCCTCGACAGTACTAGCCAAAAACATTCAGTACTTC. Translating it yields CASSPSTVLAKNIQYF.

This chain uses TRBV12-3 or TRBV12-4 with TRBJ2-7; the D gene could be TRBD1 or TRBD2 (7 bases each). V lost 5 bases, J lost 3 bases, and 17 bases lay in between. The CDR3 runs 15 residues. As DNA, the CDR3 is TGTGCCAGCAGTCTTCAGGGGGGGCCTAACTACGAGCAGTACTTC. Its translation: CASSLQGGPNYEQYF.

This sequence joins TRBV18 and TRBJ2-3; D gene ambiguous. The V and J ends lost 3 bases and 1 base respectively, with 8 bases between them. CDR1 and CDR2 (germline): KGHSH, LQKENI. The CDR3 length is 14 residues. The CDR3 sequence is CASSPQQGTDTQYF. The CDR3 DNA reads as TGTGCCAGCTCACCCCAGCAGGGCACAGATACGCAGTATTTT.

The chain has TRBV5-1 and TRBJ1-4; 8 bases map to TRBD1. The CDR3 extends over 15 amino acids. CDR1 SGHRS and CDR2 YFSETQ come from the germline V gene. With V trimmed by 2 bases and J by 5 bases, 5 bases remained unmatched. The DNA for the CDR3 is TGCGCCAGCAGCTTAGGACAGGGCCCGAATGAAAAACTGTTTTTT. It yields the protein CASSLGQGPNEKLFF.

This clonotype was picked up one time. CDR3 region: CATSRVRAAAGANVLTF. The CDR3 bases are TGTGCCACCAGCAGAGTACGCGCAGCGGCCGGGGCCAACGTCCTGACTTTC. The rearrangement joins TRBV15 to TRBJ2-6, with D possibly TRBD2 on 5 matching bases. The length of the CDR3 is 17 residues. The V gene's germline CDR1 is LNHNV and CDR2 YYDKDF (reference sequence). Deletions cut 1 base from V and 4 bases from J, with 14 bases between.

V gene TRBV3-1 combines with J gene TRBJ1-4, with 7 bases fitting TRBD1. Germline-derived CDR1 and CDR2 are LGHDT and YNNKEL (reference sequence). The CDR3 is 14 residues long. After removal of 4 bases from V and 8 bases from J, the junction contained 7 bases not matched to a gene. CDR3 bases: TGTGCCAGCAGCCCCCGGGACAGAGGCGAAAAACTGTTTTTT. Translated: CASSPRDRGEKLFF.

This CDR3 reads CASSESGTNQPQHF. CDR3 DNA: TGTGCCAGCAGTGAGAGTGGCACAAATCAGCCCCAGCATTTT. The V and J genes are TRBV2 and TRBJ1-5; D not certain. Germline V CDR1 and CDR2: SNHLY, FYNNEI. The CDR3 contains 14 residues. V lost 3 bases, J lost 4 bases, and 10 bases lay in between. Using reference TRBV2 and TRBJ1-5 for the parts outside the CDR3, the full variable domain is EPEVTQTPSHQVTQMGQEVILRCVPISNHLYFYWYRQILGQKVEFLVSFYNNEISEKSEIFDDQFSVERPDGSNFTLKIRSTKLEDSAMYFCASSESGTNQPQHFGDGTRLSIL.

CDR3 sequence: CSAERLTEAFF. In DNA, the CDR3 is TGCAGTGCAGAACGCCTGACTGAAGCTTTCTTT. The chain combines TRBV20-1 with TRBJ1-1; D not certain. This CDR3 comprises 11 residues. Germline V gene sequence: CDR1 DFQATT, CDR2 SNEGSKA (reference sequence). Trimming cost V 6 bases and J 5 bases, with 10 bases left between them.

This chain joins TRBV6-5 and TRBJ1-2; D perhaps matches TRBD1 (5 bases). Trimming removed 6 bases from V and 6 bases from J, with 14 bases in between. There are 13 residues in the CDR3. Per germline, CDR1 MNHEY and CDR2 SVGAGI. CDR3 DNA sequence: TGTGCCAGCAGCCGGGGCAGGGTTCATGGCTACACCTTC. Encoded protein: CASSRGRVHGYTF.

A single count supports this clonotype. The V gene is TRBV3-1, the J gene TRBJ2-7; weak D call: TRBD2 (6 bases). This CDR3 contains 15 residues. Per the germline V gene, CDR1 is LGHDT and CDR2 is YNNKEL (reference sequence). Trimming took off 0 bases at V and 5 bases at J, with 14 bases between the two ends. CDR3 nucleotide sequence: TGTGCCAGCAGCCAAGATGTCCGACTAGTGAACGAGCAGTACTTC. Protein sequence: CASSQDVRLVNEQYF.

The chain combines TRBV11-3 with TRBJ1-2; D may be TRBD1 (6 bases). This CDR3 has 15 residues. Trimming took off 5 bases at V and 0 bases at J, with 13 bases between the two ends. Per the germline V gene, CDR1 is SGHNT and CDR2 is YENEEA. The CDR3: CASSPGTRTNYGYTF. The DNA of the CDR3 is TGTGCCAGCAGCCCCGGGACACGAACTAACTATGGCTACACCTTC.

This clonotype was observed a single time. This chain links TRBV29-1 with TRBJ2-1; D gene ambiguous. CDR1 and CDR2 from the germline V gene are SQVTM and ANQGSEA. The V gene lost 0 bases and the J gene lost 4 bases, with 16 bases spanning the gap. The CDR3 has 16 residues. This CDR3 reads CSVEDVPANPYNEQFF. CDR3 in DNA: TGCAGCGTTGAAGACGTACCAGCCAACCCTTACAATGAGCAGTTCTTC.

The chain couples TRBV27 to TRBJ1-1, with D maybe TRBD1 (6 bases). The V gene's germline CDR1 is MNHEY and CDR2 SMNVEV (reference sequence). The germline V and J ends were trimmed by 0 bases and 7 bases, with 24 bases remaining between them. The CDR3 consists of 18 residues. The CDR3 loop reads CASSLSIRIRGLWGEAFF. The CDR3 DNA reads as TGTGCCAGCAGTTTATCGATCCGCATCAGGGGACTTTGGGGTGAAGCTTTCTTT.

The chain employs TRBV10-1 and TRBJ1-1; D not certain. V was trimmed by 6 bases and J by 0 bases, leaving 8 bases between them. From germline, CDR1 is WNHNN and CDR2 SYGVQD (reference sequence). The CDR3 is 13 residues long. In DNA form, the CDR3 reads TGCGCCAGCAGCACACAACTGAACACTGAAGCTTTCTTT. Encoded protein: CASSTQLNTEAFF.

The CDR3 DNA follows: TGTGCCACCGGAGGACTAGCGGGAGGAAACACCGGGGAGCTGTTTTTT. Protein product: CATGGLAGGNTGELFF. J is TRBJ2-2 and V is TRBV24-1, with TRBD2 matching over 14 bases. CDR3 length: 16 residues. Losses at the gene ends were 9 bases for V and 2 bases for J; bases not matched to a gene: 4. CDR1 is KGHDR, CDR2 SFDVKD, per germline.

The genes are TRBV18 and TRBJ1-5; 7 bases fit TRBD1. Germline V gives CDR1 KGHSH, CDR2 LQKENI. With V trimmed by 4 bases and J by 1 base, 1 base remained unmatched. The CDR3 is 14 residues long. The CDR3 region has the DNA TGTGCCAGCTCACAACAGGGGAGCAATCAGCCCCAGCATTTT. Translated, it gives CASSQQGSNQPQHF.

This sequence joins TRBV28 and TRBJ2-5; D is perhaps TRBD1 (5 bases). Germline assignment: CDR1 MDHEN and CDR2 SYDVKM. Deletions cut 1 base from V and 10 bases from J, with 13 bases between. The CDR3 has 13 amino acids. The CDR3 here is CASSLLRGLGQYF. Written as DNA, the CDR3 is TGTGCCAGCAGTTTATTAAGGGGCCTAGGCCAGTACTTC.

The J gene is TRBJ2-2, the V gene TRBV20-1; D might be TRBD1 or TRBD2, each matching 6 bases. The CDR3 is 16 amino acids. Germline CDR1 reads DFQATT; CDR2 reads SNEGSKA (reference sequence). The V gene lost 5 bases and the J gene lost 7 bases, with 23 bases spanning the gap. CDR3 sequence reads: CSAPKAGTNGVGELFF. DNA for the CDR3: TGCAGTGCTCCCAAGGCGGGGACAAATGGTGTCGGGGAGCTGTTTTTT.

The gene calls are TRBV11-3 and TRBJ1-1; 10 bases map to TRBD1. Trimming took 3 bases from V and 6 from J; bases not matched to a gene: 4. CDR1 is SGHNT, CDR2 YENEEA, per germline. The CDR3 loop spans 14 amino acids. Written as DNA, the CDR3 is TGTGCCAGCAGCTTGGACAGGGGGATGGCTGAAGCTTTCTTT. Its translation: CASSLDRGMAEAFF. Using reference TRBV11-3 and TRBJ1-1 for the parts outside the CDR3, the full variable domain is EAGVVQSPRYKIIEKKQPVAFWCNPISGHNTLYWYLQNLGQGPELLIRYENEEAVDDSQLPKDRFSAERLKGVDSTLKIQPAELGDSAVYLCASSLDRGMAEAFFGQGTRLTVV.